This T cell receptor (beta chain) was obtained from a study of T cell responses to AZD1222 COVID-19 vaccine. TCRdb keeps only in-frame clones here, not all; method: immunoSEQ multiplex PCR. The repertoire includes approximately 210,000 clones, 80% to 95% of them detected once, and around 3.5% sits in the top ten. Germline loops: CDR1 LGHDT, CDR2 YNNKEL (reference sequence). This CDR3 has 13 amino acids. Deletions cut 3 bases from V and 5 bases from J, with 10 bases between. General study points: Close to half of all spike-specific TCRs reportedly target regions of the variants that are unmutated. Baseline serology detected seropositivity in only 6 or 7 AZD1222 recipients. Among the donors, most were white British and more were female, and clonal diversity was possibly underestimated. Repertoires in all cases were sampled only once the peak T cell response had passed.

As regards this clone: Its antigen is still unknown.

The sequence derives from an adult who received the AZD1222 COVID-19 vaccine. The starting material was peripheral blood, obtained 28 days after the second AZD1222 dose. The chain employs TRBV3-1 (or the pseudogene TRBV3-2) and TRBJ1-2; D might be TRBD1 (6 bases). CDR3 residues: CASSQQGSYGYTF. CDR3 DNA: TGTGCCAGCAGCCAGCAGGGGTCGTATGGCTACACCTTC.